The 14 T cell receptor beta chains listed next were all sequenced from one sample in a study of blood T cells in healthy people across ages. Then a second PCR, running roughly 6 to 11 cycles, was carried out with a sample-barcoded 5' primer and a J-beta primer mix. A single record per CDR3 protein comes from TCRdb applying MiXCR to the 5' RACE reads. The data hold fewer than 900,000 distinct CDR3 sequences, with around 46% observed a single time. Material: blood. These receptor sequences come from a woman aged 55 to 70 in good health.

This clonotype was seen more than once but under ten times. This chain joins TRBV14 and TRBJ2-5; TRBD2 agrees at 9 bases. The germline gives CDR1 SGHDN, CDR2 FVKESK. V was pared by 3 bases and J by 1 base, with 3 bases of the junction left unmatched. The CDR3 is 15 amino acids. CDR3 nucleotide sequence: TGTGCCAGCAGCCATATAGCGGGGGCCCAAGAGACCCAGTACTTC. Protein sequence: CASSHIAGAQETQYF.

Only a few counts were recorded for this clonotype. The J gene is TRBJ2-2, the V gene TRBV7-3; 9 nucleotides line up with TRBD2. The CDR3 contains 16 residues. The V gene's germline CDR1 is SGHTA and CDR2 FQGTGA. V was clipped by 5 bases and J by 2 bases; unmatched bases: 6. CDR3 residues: CASSPRLAANTGELFF. The CDR3 nucleotides read TGTGCCAGCAGCCCCCGACTAGCGGCTAACACCGGGGAGCTGTTTTTT. Drawing the rest from reference TRBV7-3 and TRBJ2-2, the complete variable domain is GAGVSQTPSNKVTEKGKYVELRCDPISGHTALYWYRQSLGQGPEFLIYFQGTGAADDSGLPNDRFFAVRPEGSVSTLKIQRTERGDSAVYLCASSPRLAANTGELFFGEGSRLTVL.

The chain is built from TRBV7-3 and TRBJ2-3; 8 bases agree with TRBD1. The CDR3 spans 20 residues. Germline CDR1 and CDR2: SGHTA and FQGTGA. The V and J ends lost 5 bases and 5 bases, in that order; junction bases with no gene match: 24. CDR3 amino acids: CASSLHPGQGVGLSGDTQYF. The CDR3 DNA reads TGTGCCAGCAGCCTACACCCAGGACAGGGTGTTGGGTTGTCGGGAGATACGCAGTATTTT.

This clonotype was seen repeatedly, ten times or more. The genes are TRBV7-2 and TRBJ2-7; 10 bases match TRBD1. The CDR3 covers 15 residues. The V and J ends lost 5 bases and 4 bases, in that order; junction bases with no gene match: 8. The germline gives CDR1 SGHTA, CDR2 FQGNSA. The CDR3 protein is CASSTGQGVLYEQYF. The CDR3 nucleotides are TGTGCCAGCAGCACAGGACAGGGGGTTCTTTACGAGCAGTACTTC.

With respect to this clonotype: A much more abundant neighbour one base away suggests this may be a read error. This chain joins TRBV18 and TRBJ2-3; D tentatively reads TRBD1 or TRBD2 (5 bases each). V was cut by 6 bases and J by 4 bases, with 14 bases left in between. This CDR3 has 14 amino acids. Germline V gene sequence: CDR1 KGHSH, CDR2 LQKENI. The chain's CDR3 is CASSIDSGPDTQYF. The CDR3 coding sequence is TGTGCCAGCTCTATCGACAGCGGCCCAGATACGCAGTATTTT. The whole variable domain, filled in from reference TRBV18 and TRBJ2-3, reads NAGVMQNPRHLVRRRGQEARLRCSPMKGHSHVYWYRQLPEEGLKFMVYLQKENIIDESGMPKERFSAEFPKEGPSILRIQQVVRGDSAAYFCASSIDSGPDTQYFGPGTRLTVL.

In this sample, this clonotype turned up a few times. The chain couples TRBV20-1 to TRBJ2-1; 8 bases map to TRBD2. After removal of 5 bases from V and 0 bases from J, the junction contained 12 bases not matched to a gene. The CDR3 runs 17 residues. Germline CDR1 and CDR2: DFQATT and SNEGSKA (reference sequence). Here the CDR3 reads CSAPDLAGRSSYNEQFF. CDR3 sequence (DNA): TGCAGTGCTCCCGATCTAGCGGGCCGCAGCTCCTACAATGAGCAGTTCTTC.

This rearrangement joins TRBV11-3 to TRBJ2-1; D may be TRBD2 (6 bases). The end of the DNA fits TRBJ2-7 better, so the J call may be wrong. The CDR3 length is 17 residues. Per the germline V gene, CDR1 is SGHNT and CDR2 is YENEEA. This chain's CDR3 is CASSLSAGSSGYNEQYF. The CDR3 bases are TGTGCCAGCAGCTTATCGGCGGGATCGTCAGGATACAATGAGCAGTACTTC.

The chain combines TRBV29-1 with TRBJ1-4; a weak D match, TRBD1 (6 bases). CDR1 and CDR2 (germline): SQVTM, ANQGSEA. This CDR3 has 14 amino acids. Trimming removed 5 bases from V and 5 bases from J, with 15 bases in between. This CDR3 reads CSVCTGGGNEKLFF. The DNA for the CDR3 is TGCAGCGTTTGTACGGGGGGCGGGAATGAAAAACTGTTTTTT.

This clonotype has at least ten counts. This chain joins TRBV6-6 and TRBJ2-3; D call uncertain. The germline V gene encodes CDR1 MNHNY and CDR2 SVGAGI (reference sequence). CDR3 length equals 13 residues. V was pared by 5 bases and J by 6 bases, with 12 bases between. CDR3 protein: CASSVSTADTQYF. CDR3 sequence (DNA): TGTGCCAGCAGTGTCTCGACCGCGGATACGCAGTATTTT.

As concerns this clonotype: A clone one base away is much larger, so this may be a read error. J is TRBJ2-7 and V is TRBV29-1, with 9 bases lining up with TRBD1. Germline V gives CDR1 SQVTM, CDR2 ANQGSEA. This CDR3 spans 13 amino acids. DNA for the CDR3: TGCAGCGCTGAACTGGACAGGGGCTACGAGCAGTACTTC. This encodes CSAELDRGYEQYF.

This clonotype was counted only a few times. The chain employs TRBV27 and TRBJ1-2, with 8 positions matching TRBD1. V lost 3 bases to trimming and J lost 5 bases; unmatched junction nucleotides: 2. The CDR3 sequence is 13 residues long. Germline V gene data show CDR1 as MNHEY and CDR2 as SMNVEV (reference sequence). The CDR3 is CASSLTGAYGYTF. The CDR3 DNA reads as TGTGCCAGCAGTTTGACAGGGGCATATGGCTACACCTTC.

This rearrangement joins TRBV12-3 or TRBV12-4 to TRBJ2-5; D uncertain. This CDR3 is built from 15 residues. Between the trimmed V and J ends, which lost 6 bases and 1 base, there was a span of 15 bases. CDR3: CASSPSVGFQETQYF. The CDR3 DNA reads TGTGCCAGCAGCCCCTCGGTGGGGTTCCAAGAGACCCAGTACTTC.

The chain is built from TRBV9 and TRBJ2-1; 9 bases match TRBD2. V lost 1 base, J lost 8 bases, and 7 bases stayed unmatched. CDR1 SGDLS and CDR2 YYNGEE come from the germline V gene. The CDR3 is 15 amino acids. This CDR3 is CASSVLGTSQDEQFF. In nucleotides, the CDR3 is TGTGCCAGCAGCGTACTCGGGACTAGCCAGGATGAGCAGTTCTTC.

This chain connects TRBV7-8 to TRBJ2-2; 15 nucleotides align to TRBD2. Unmatched junction bases numbered 3, after V lost 3 bases and J lost 7 bases. Germline values: CDR1 SGHVS, CDR2 FQNEAQ. The CDR3 runs 16 residues. The chain's CDR3 is CASSFGLAGGYGELFF. CDR3 in DNA: TGTGCCAGCAGCTTTGGACTAGCGGGAGGGTACGGGGAGCTGTTTTTT.